The sample holds a few counts of the clone carrying this T cell receptor (beta chain). Its target is not known. The data were taken from a study of regulatory T cells in long-lasting Graves disease. Turning to the study itself: The study enrolled newly diagnosed Graves' patients on antithyroid drugs under 3 months.

Study-wide findings and caveats: Persistent disease samples used TRBV28, TRBJ1-2 and TRBJ2-5 preferentially.

CDR1 and CDR2 from the germline V gene are ENHRY and SYGVKD. Trimming removed 6 bases at V and 0 bases at J, with 9 bases between. This CDR3 has 14 amino acids. The time point is: newly diagnosed GD, antithyroid drugs for less than 3 months. Making the TCR library involved RNA that had been extracted from PBMCs. An endocrinology department in Xi'an, China, supplied the patients. Researchers made TCR beta libraries by using iRepertoire HTBI primers and running Arm-PCR on CDR3 regions. TCRdb fed the multiplex PCR reads into MiXCR, producing one record per CDR3 protein. The data contain over 400,000 distinct CDR3 sequences, less than 15% of them singletons. This sample also belongs to another study, concerning T cells in Graves' hyperthyroidism and ophthalmopathy.

The V and J genes are TRBV10-3 and TRBJ2-4, with TRBD1 as a possible D gene (5 bases). Source: peripheral blood mononuclear cells (PBMCs), taken at new diagnosis, from a patient treated with antithyroid drugs. The clonotype originates from a woman aged 45-65 years with Graves disease. CDR3 sequence: CAISPGLAKNIQYF. The CDR3 DNA follows: TGTGCCATCAGCCCAGGGCTAGCCAAAAACATTCAGTACTTC.